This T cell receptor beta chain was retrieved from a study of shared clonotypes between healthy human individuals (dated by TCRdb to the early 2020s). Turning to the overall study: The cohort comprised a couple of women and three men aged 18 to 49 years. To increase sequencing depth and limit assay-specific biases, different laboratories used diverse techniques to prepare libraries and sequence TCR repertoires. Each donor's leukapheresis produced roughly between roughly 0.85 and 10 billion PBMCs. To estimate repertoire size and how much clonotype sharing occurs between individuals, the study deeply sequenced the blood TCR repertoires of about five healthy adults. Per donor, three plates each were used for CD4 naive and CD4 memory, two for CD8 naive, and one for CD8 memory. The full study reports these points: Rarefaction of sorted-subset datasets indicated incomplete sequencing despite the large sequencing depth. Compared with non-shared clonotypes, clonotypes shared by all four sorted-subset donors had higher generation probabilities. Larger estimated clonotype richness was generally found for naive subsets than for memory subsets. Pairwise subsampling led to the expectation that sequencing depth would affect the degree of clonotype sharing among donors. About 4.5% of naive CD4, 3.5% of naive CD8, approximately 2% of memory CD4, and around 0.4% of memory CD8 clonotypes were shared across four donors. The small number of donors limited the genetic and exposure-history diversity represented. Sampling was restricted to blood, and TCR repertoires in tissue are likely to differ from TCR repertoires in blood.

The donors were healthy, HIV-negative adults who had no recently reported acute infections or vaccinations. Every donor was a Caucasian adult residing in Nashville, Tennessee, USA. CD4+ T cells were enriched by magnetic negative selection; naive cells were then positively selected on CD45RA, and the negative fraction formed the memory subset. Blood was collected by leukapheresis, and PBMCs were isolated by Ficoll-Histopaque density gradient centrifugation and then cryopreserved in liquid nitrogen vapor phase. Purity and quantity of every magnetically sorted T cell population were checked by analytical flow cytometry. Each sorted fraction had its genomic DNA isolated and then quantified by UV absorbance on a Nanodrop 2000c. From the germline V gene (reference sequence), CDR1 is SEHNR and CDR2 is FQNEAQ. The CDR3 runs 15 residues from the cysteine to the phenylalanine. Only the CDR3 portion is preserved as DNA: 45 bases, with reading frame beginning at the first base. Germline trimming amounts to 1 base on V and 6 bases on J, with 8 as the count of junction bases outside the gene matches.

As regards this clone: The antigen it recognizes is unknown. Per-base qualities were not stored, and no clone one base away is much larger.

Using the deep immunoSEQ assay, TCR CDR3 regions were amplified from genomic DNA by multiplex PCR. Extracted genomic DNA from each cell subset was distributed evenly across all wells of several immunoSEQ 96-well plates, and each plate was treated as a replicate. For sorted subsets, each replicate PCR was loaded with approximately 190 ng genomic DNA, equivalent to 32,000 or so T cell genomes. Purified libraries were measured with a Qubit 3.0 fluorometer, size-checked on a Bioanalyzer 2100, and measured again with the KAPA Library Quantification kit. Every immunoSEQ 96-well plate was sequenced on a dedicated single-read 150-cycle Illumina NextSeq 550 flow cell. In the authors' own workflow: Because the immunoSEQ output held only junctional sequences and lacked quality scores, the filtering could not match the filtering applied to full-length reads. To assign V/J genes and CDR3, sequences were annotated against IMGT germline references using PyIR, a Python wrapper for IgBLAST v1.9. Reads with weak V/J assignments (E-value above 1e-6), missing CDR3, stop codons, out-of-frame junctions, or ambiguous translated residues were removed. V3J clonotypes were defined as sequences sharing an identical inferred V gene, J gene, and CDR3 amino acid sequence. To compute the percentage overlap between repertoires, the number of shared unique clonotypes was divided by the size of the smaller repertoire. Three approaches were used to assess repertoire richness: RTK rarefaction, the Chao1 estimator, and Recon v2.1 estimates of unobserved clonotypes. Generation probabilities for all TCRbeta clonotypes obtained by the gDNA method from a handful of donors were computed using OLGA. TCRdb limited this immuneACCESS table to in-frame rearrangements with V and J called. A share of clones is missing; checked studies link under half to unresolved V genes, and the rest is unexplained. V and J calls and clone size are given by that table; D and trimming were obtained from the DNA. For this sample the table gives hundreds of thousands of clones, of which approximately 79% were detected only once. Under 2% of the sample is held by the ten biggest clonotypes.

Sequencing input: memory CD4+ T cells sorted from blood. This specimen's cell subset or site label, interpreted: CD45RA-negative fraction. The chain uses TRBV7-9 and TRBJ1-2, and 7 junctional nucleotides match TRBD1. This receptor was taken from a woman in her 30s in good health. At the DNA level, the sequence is TGTGCCAGCAGCTTAGACCCAGGGGGGGTCGATGGCTACACCTTC. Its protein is CASSLDPGGVDGYTF.